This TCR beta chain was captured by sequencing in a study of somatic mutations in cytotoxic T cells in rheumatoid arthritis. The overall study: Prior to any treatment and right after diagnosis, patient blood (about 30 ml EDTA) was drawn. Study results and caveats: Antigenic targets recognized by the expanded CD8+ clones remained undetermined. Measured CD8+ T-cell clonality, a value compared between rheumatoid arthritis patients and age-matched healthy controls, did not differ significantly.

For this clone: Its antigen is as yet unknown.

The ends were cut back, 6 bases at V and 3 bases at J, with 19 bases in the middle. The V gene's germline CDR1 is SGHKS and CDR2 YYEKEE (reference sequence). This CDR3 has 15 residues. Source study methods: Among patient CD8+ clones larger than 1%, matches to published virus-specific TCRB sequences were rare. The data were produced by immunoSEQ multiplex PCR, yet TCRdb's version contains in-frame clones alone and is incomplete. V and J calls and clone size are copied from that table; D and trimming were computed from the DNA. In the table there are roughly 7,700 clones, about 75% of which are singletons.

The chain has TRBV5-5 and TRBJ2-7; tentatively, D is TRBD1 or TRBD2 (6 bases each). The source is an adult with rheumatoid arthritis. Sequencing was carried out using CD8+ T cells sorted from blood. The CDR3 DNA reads TGTGCCAGCACCATCTGGGGGGCTGAGGGCTACGAGCAGTACTTC. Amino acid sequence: CASTIWGAEGYEQYF.